This passage covers 17 T cell receptor beta chains from one sample sequenced in a study of OX40 agonist ivuxolimab in advanced cancers. The repertoire was sequenced with immunoSEQ multiplex PCR; TCRdb's copy has only in-frame clones and lacks some. The sample has over 25,000 clones, over 75% seen once; the top ten hold 25% to 30%. The sample in question was CD4+ or CD8+ T cells sorted from blood, obtained in a trial of the OX40 agonist ivuxolimab. The source of these receptors is an adult with an advanced solid tumor such as melanoma, head and neck, liver or kidney cancer.

This chain links TRBV28 with TRBJ2-7, with TRBD1 matching over 7 bases. The CDR3 loop spans 14 amino acids. Germline CDR1 MDHEN, CDR2 SYDVKM. V gave up 5 bases and J gave up 3 bases; unmatched junction bases: 7. The CDR3 DNA is TGTGCCAGCAGTGGGGACAGCAGAGGCTACGAGCAGTACTTC. Amino acid sequence: CASSGDSRGYEQYF.

The rearrangement uses TRBV4-2 and TRBJ1-5; TRBD1 matches at 12 bases. CDR3 length equals 17 residues. CDR1 is LGHNA and CDR2 is YNFKEQ in the germline V gene. The V segment lost 0 bases and the J segment 6 bases; nucleotides outside the gene matches: 6. The CDR3 sequence: CASSQEPGTGGSQPQHF. In DNA, the CDR3 is TGTGCCAGCAGCCAAGAACCCGGGACAGGGGGCTCTCAGCCCCAGCATTTT.

V and J are TRBV7-2 and TRBJ2-3; D is uncertain. The CDR3 loop spans 15 amino acids. V was pared by 3 bases and J by 4 bases, with 14 bases between. In germline, CDR1 is SGHTA, CDR2 FQGNSA. CDR3 coding DNA: TGTGCCAGCAGCTTTAGTGGGATGGGCGCAGATACGCAGTATTTT. It encodes CASSFSGMGADTQYF. Combining the CDR3 with reference TRBV7-2 and TRBJ2-3 gives the whole variable domain GAGVSQSPSNKVTEKGKDVELRCDPISGHTALYWYRQSLGQGLEFLIYFQGNSAPDKSGLPSDRFSAERTGGSVSTLTIQRTQQEDSAVYLCASSFSGMGADTQYFGPGTRLTVL.

The chain couples TRBV9 to TRBJ1-1, with no clear D. V was pared by 0 bases and J by 3 bases, with 9 bases between. The germline gives CDR1 SGDLS, CDR2 YYNGEE. The CDR3 has 14 amino acids. The CDR3 protein is CASSVEAGDTEAFF. CDR3 in DNA: TGTGCCAGCAGCGTAGAGGCCGGGGACACTGAAGCTTTCTTT.

The rearrangement uses TRBV2 and TRBJ2-1, with no clear D. The germline gives CDR1 SNHLY, CDR2 FYNNEI. Trimming removed 0 bases at V and 5 bases at J, with 5 bases between. The length of the CDR3 is 13 residues. CDR3 DNA sequence: TGTGCCAGCAGTGAAGCAGTCCACAATGAGCAGTTCTTC. Amino acids: CASSEAVHNEQFF.

The chain is built from TRBV5-6 and TRBJ1-5, with a possible D match to TRBD1 (6 bases). Germline-derived CDR1 and CDR2 are SGHDT and YYEEEE. Trimming took off 5 bases at V and 6 bases at J, with 15 bases between the two ends. The CDR3 is 14 amino acids. CDR3 DNA: TGTGCCAGCAGTTATAATACAGGGTTTCAGCCCCAGCATTTT. Amino acids: CASSYNTGFQPQHF.

This chain connects TRBV2 to TRBJ2-1; 11 bases line up with TRBD1. The germline V gene has CDR1 SNHLY and CDR2 FYNNEI. V dropped 5 bases and J dropped 8; count of bases not matched to a gene: 8. This CDR3 is built from 15 residues. This CDR3 is CASSNRDRGFDEQFF. The CDR3 bases are TGTGCCAGCAGTAACCGGGACAGGGGGTTTGATGAGCAGTTCTTC. Looking up the rest from reference TRBV2 and TRBJ2-1 gives the full variable domain: EPEVTQTPSHQVTQMGQEVILRCVPISNHLYFYWYRQILGQKVEFLVSFYNNEISEKSEIFDDQFSVERPDGSNFTLKIRSTKLEDSAMYFCASSNRDRGFDEQFFGPGTRLTVL.

The chain recombines TRBV10-3 with TRBJ2-7; D gene uncertain. V lost 1 base to trimming and J lost 0 bases, with 10 bases between them. CDR1 and CDR2 (germline): ENHRY, SYGVKD. The CDR3 sequence is 15 residues long. The chain's CDR3 is CAISELNSGSYEQYF. The DNA of the CDR3 is TGTGCCATCAGTGAGTTGAATAGTGGCTCCTACGAGCAGTACTTC.

The rearrangement joins TRBV5-1 to TRBJ2-7; 10 bases match TRBD2. The CDR3 has 14 residues. The germline V gene has CDR1 SGHRS and CDR2 YFSETQ. The V gene end was trimmed by 2 bases and the J gene end by 2 bases; junction bases not matched to a gene: 1. CDR3 in amino acids: CASSLTSGTYEQYF. As DNA, the CDR3 is TGCGCCAGCAGCTTAACTAGCGGGACCTACGAGCAGTACTTC.

The CDR3 DNA follows: TGTGCCACCAGCAGAACAGGGGGTGGCTACGAGCAGTACTTC. Protein: CATSRTGGGYEQYF. The rearrangement uses TRBV15 and TRBJ2-7, with 8 bases identical to TRBD1. Trimming removed 2 bases from V and 3 bases from J; junction bases left unmatched: 3. The CDR3 is 14 residues long. CDR1 is LNHNV, CDR2 YYDKDF, per germline (reference sequence).

The genes are TRBV27 and TRBJ2-7; D gene unclear. Per germline, CDR1 MNHEY and CDR2 SMNVEV (reference sequence). The CDR3 consists of 13 residues. V was clipped by 0 bases and J by 5 bases, with 8 bases between them. The CDR3 DNA is TGTGCCAGCAGTTTATCGGCCCAGAACGAGCAGTACTTC. Translated: CASSLSAQNEQYF.

The V and J genes are TRBV7-9 and TRBJ2-1, with D perhaps matching TRBD1 (6 bases). This CDR3 region has 16 residues. Looked up from germline, CDR1 is SEHNR and CDR2 is FQNEAQ (reference sequence). V lost 0 bases and J lost 6, with 15 bases in between. The CDR3 sequence: CASSLAGNRVPNEQFF. DNA of the CDR3: TGTGCCAGCAGCTTAGCGGGTAACAGGGTTCCCAATGAGCAGTTCTTC. The whole variable domain, filled in from reference TRBV7-9 and TRBJ2-1, reads DTGVSQNPRHKITKRGQNVTFRCDPISEHNRLYWYRQTLGQGPEFLTYFQNEAQLEKSRLLSDRFSAERPKGSFSTLEIQRTEQGDSAMYLCASSLAGNRVPNEQFFGPGTRLTVL.

CDR3 in amino acids: CASSQGRYEQYF. The CDR3 nucleotides are TGCGCCAGCAGCCAGGGACGCTACGAGCAGTACTTC. The chain employs TRBV4-1 and TRBJ2-7; D assignment may be TRBD1 or TRBD2 (5 bases each). Trimming stripped 3 bases from V and 3 bases from J, with 6 bases between. CDR1 MGHRA and CDR2 YSYEKL come from the germline V gene. This CDR3 spans 12 amino acids.

A few counts support this clone. This chain links TRBV19 with TRBJ2-7, with D perhaps matching TRBD2 (5 bases). V lost 1 base, J lost 6 bases, and 10 bases lay in between. The CDR3 extends over 13 amino acids. CDR1 and CDR2 from the germline V gene are LNHDA and SQIVND (reference sequence). This chain's CDR3 is CASSIVEAAEQYF. The CDR3 DNA is TGTGCCAGTAGTATAGTCGAAGCGGCCGAGCAGTACTTC.

The rearrangement joins TRBV7-9 to TRBJ2-5; 12 bases fit TRBD2. CDR3 length: 15 amino acids. Germline CDR1 is SEHNR and CDR2 is FQNEAQ (reference sequence). V lost 1 base, J lost 4 bases, and 1 base stayed unmatched. The CDR3 nucleotides read TGTGCCAGCAGCTTAGAACTAGCGGGAGGAGAGACCCAGTACTTC. This translates into CASSLELAGGETQYF.

The J gene is TRBJ2-1, the V gene TRBV21-1; TRBD2, as called in the table, went unchecked against the DNA. TRBV21-1 is a known pseudogene. The CDR3 runs to 15 residues. CDR3 in amino acids: CASSKVRDAYNEQFF. The DNA of the CDR3 is TGTGCCAGCAGCAAAGTGCGAGATGCTTACAATGAGCAGTTCTTC.

This clone was seen a handful of times. V gene TRBV27 combines with J gene TRBJ1-5, with 9 bases identical to TRBD1. V was clipped by 5 bases and J by 5 bases; unmatched bases: 7. Germline CDR1 is MNHEY and CDR2 is SMNVEV (reference sequence). The CDR3 sequence is 15 residues long. CDR3 loop: CASSGGQGKYQPQHF. CDR3 DNA: TGTGCCAGCAGTGGAGGACAGGGGAAATATCAGCCCCAGCATTTT.